Given below is one TCR beta chain in context. Vbeta (60) and Jbeta (13) primers were used in the PCR. Clones were sequenced by immunoSEQ multiplex PCR, and TCRdb holds only the in-frame ones, with some missing. Counted here are 60,000 to 90,000 clones, approximately 70% occurring once; the ten biggest clones make up more than 9.5%. These data are taken from a study of cytomegalovirus exposure and HLA in healthy donors. Germline V gene lookup returns CDR1 SGHRS and CDR2 YFSETQ. Trimming shortened V by 4 bases and J by 7 bases, and 18 bases separated the two germline ends. This CDR3 has 14 residues. The material sequenced was PBMCs. The chain has TRBV5-1 and TRBJ2-7, with D tentatively TRBD1 (5 bases). This TCR derives from a woman in her forties or fifties in good health and CMV-seropositive. The CDR3: CASSPTLTALEQYF. The DNA of the CDR3 is TGCGCCAGCAGCCCAACACTGACAGCTTTGGAGCAGTACTTC.